Below, 19 T cell receptor beta chains from the same sample are listed, as sequenced in a study of T-cell memory formation after mild COVID-19. Each CDR3 protein gets one entry after TCRdb re-called the 5' RACE reads with MiXCR. Here the sample spans around 34,000 distinct CDR3 sequences, roughly 7.2% being singletons. The sample taken for sequencing was PBMCs or a T cell subset sorted from them (not recorded which). The receptors originated from a man between 18 and 29 years old who had mild COVID-19 (a few samples of this study predate the infection). Cell type and time point are not known.

This clonotype was detected ten times or more. The chain links TRBV10-3 to TRBJ2-1, with 10 bases matching TRBD1. J was trimmed by 1 base and V by 4 bases; bases with no gene match: 4. Germline V lookup: CDR1 ENHRY, CDR2 SYGVKD. CDR3 length: 16 amino acids. The CDR3 spells CAISGGQGPSYNEQFF. The CDR3 nucleotides read TGTGCCATCAGTGGGGGACAGGGGCCATCCTACAATGAGCAGTTCTTC.

This clonotype was observed at least ten times. CDR3 DNA sequence: TGTGCCAGCAGTTACCAAGGGGGGACCGACACTGAAGCTTTCTTT. This sequence encodes CASSYQGGTDTEAFF. V is TRBV6-5 and J is TRBJ1-1, with a weak D call TRBD1 (6 bases). Germline values: CDR1 MNHEY, CDR2 SVGAGI. Trimming shortened V by 2 bases and J by 3 bases, and 13 bases separated the two germline ends. The CDR3 is 15 residues long.

This clonotype was found many times. V is TRBV20-1 and J is TRBJ2-2, with TRBD2 matching 10 bases. The CDR3 consists of 16 residues. The trim removed 4 bases at V and 5 bases at J, leaving 10 bases unmatched. Germline V gene data show CDR1 as DFQATT and CDR2 as SNEGSKA (reference sequence). This CDR3 reads CSAKPLAGVGTGELFF. In nucleotides, the CDR3 is TGCAGTGCTAAGCCCCTAGCGGGGGTGGGGACCGGGGAGCTGTTTTTT.

Ten or more counts support this clonotype. The chain employs TRBV7-9 and TRBJ1-4; tentative D call: TRBD1 (5 bases). The germline V gene encodes CDR1 SEHNR and CDR2 FQNEAQ (reference sequence). V lost 4 bases to trimming and J lost 4 bases, with 13 bases between them. This CDR3 spans 15 amino acids. The CDR3 bases are TGTGCCAGCAGCTCTCAGGGTGGTGGTAATGAAAAACTGTTTTTT. Residues: CASSSQGGGNEKLFF. Together with reference TRBV7-9 and TRBJ1-4, the CDR3 gives the full variable domain: DTGVSQNPRHKITKRGQNVTFRCDPISEHNRLYWYRQTLGQGPEFLTYFQNEAQLEKSRLLSDRFSAERPKGSFSTLEIQRTEQGDSAMYLCASSSQGGGNEKLFFGSGTQLSVL.

This clonotype was detected a few times. This chain uses TRBV25-1 with TRBJ2-7; TRBD2 might be the D (7 bases). V lost 5 bases to trimming and J lost 4 bases, with 18 bases between them. There are 15 residues in the CDR3. Germline V gene lookup returns CDR1 MGHDK and CDR2 SYGVNS. The CDR3 loop reads CASSQGGVALYEQYF. CDR3 nucleotide sequence: TGTGCCAGCAGTCAAGGGGGGGTGGCGTTGTACGAGCAGTACTTC.

This clonotype was seen at least ten times. The chain links TRBV20-1 to TRBJ2-1, with 10 bases fitting TRBD1. The CDR3 is made up of 15 amino acids. The germline V gene has CDR1 DFQATT and CDR2 SNEGSKA (reference sequence). The J segment lost 0 bases and the V segment lost 1 base, leaving 0 bases of the junction unmatched. The CDR3 here is CSARGTGGSYNEQFF. CDR3 bases: TGCAGTGCTAGAGGGACAGGGGGCTCCTACAATGAGCAGTTCTTC.

Many counts were recorded for this clonotype. The chain joins TRBV5-1 to TRBJ1-1; D perhaps matches TRBD1 (5 bases). V was cut by 2 bases and J by 4 bases, with 12 bases left in between. Germline V gene data show CDR1 as SGHRS and CDR2 as YFSETQ. The CDR3 is 14 amino acids. The CDR3 DNA sequence: TGCGCCAGCAGCTTCATGGGGCATGGCACTGAAGCTTTCTTT. It codes for CASSFMGHGTEAFF.

By share, this clonotype ranks as medium-sized (0.01 to 0.1%). The rearrangement links TRBV4-2 to TRBJ2-3, with 13 bases matching TRBD2. Germline CDR1 reads LGHNA; CDR2 reads YNFKEQ. This CDR3 has 16 amino acids. Trimming removed 0 bases from V and 4 bases from J; junction bases left unmatched: 1. CDR3: CASSQDGTSGADTQYF. CDR3 bases: TGTGCCAGCAGCCAAGATGGGACTAGCGGGGCAGATACGCAGTATTTT.

Many counts were recorded for this clonotype. The chain joins TRBV4-1 to TRBJ2-5; maybe TRBD2 (7 bases). The CDR3 runs 15 residues. Germline CDR1 reads MGHRA; CDR2 reads YSYEKL. Between the trimmed V and J ends, which lost 4 bases and 5 bases, there was a span of 17 bases. The CDR3 nucleotides read TGCGCCAGCAGCCGAGCTCGGGGGGCTATTGAGACCCAGTACTTC. This gives the protein CASSRARGAIETQYF.

In this sample, this clonotype turned up many times. This chain connects TRBV5-4 to TRBJ2-3, with a possible D match to TRBD1 (6 bases). The CDR3 length is 12 residues. Trimming took off 7 bases at V and 1 base at J, with 7 bases between the two ends. Germline values: CDR1 SGHNT, CDR2 YYREEE (reference sequence). The DNA for the CDR3 is TGTGCCAGCCACAGGGGCACAGATACGCAGTATTTT. This gives the protein CASHRGTDTQYF. The full variable domain, in which reference TRBV5-4 and TRBJ2-3 provide the parts outside the CDR3, is ETGVTQSPTHLIKTRGQQVTLRCSSQSGHNTVSWYQQALGQGPQFIFQYYREEENGRGNFPPRFSGLQFPNYSSELNVNALELDDSALYLCASHRGTDTQYFGPGTRLTVL.

This clonotype has at least ten counts. The genes are TRBV19 and TRBJ1-5; D gene ambiguous. The CDR3 loop spans 13 amino acids. Germline values: CDR1 LNHDA, CDR2 SQIVND (reference sequence). V was pared by 5 bases and J by 7 bases, with 12 bases between. CDR3 in amino acids: CASSDGVRQPQHF. For the CDR3, the DNA is TGTGCCAGTAGTGACGGGGTGAGACAGCCCCAGCATTTT.

The table lists this clonotype with many counts. The chain has TRBV5-4 and TRBJ1-1; tentative D call: TRBD1 (6 bases). Germline-derived CDR1 and CDR2 are SGHNT and YYREEE (reference sequence). This CDR3 comprises 16 residues. The V end lost 3 bases, the J end lost 2 bases, and 17 bases lay between the germline ends. The CDR3 sequence is CASSSSPDSSNTEAFF. CDR3 bases: TGTGCCAGCAGCTCCTCCCCGGACAGTTCAAACACTGAAGCTTTCTTT.

V and J are TRBV12-3 or TRBV12-4 and TRBJ1-1; a weak D match, TRBD1 (5 bases). The CDR3 runs to 14 residues. The V end lost 2 bases, the J end lost 0 bases, and 7 bases lay between the germline ends. CDR3: CASSLQGMNTEAFF. CDR3 nucleotide sequence: TGTGCCAGCAGTTTACAGGGAATGAACACTGAAGCTTTCTTT.

Ten or more counts support this clonotype. V usage is TRBV12-3 or TRBV12-4 and J usage is TRBJ1-2, with 8 bases fitting TRBD1. The CDR3 consists of 17 residues. Trimming took 3 bases from V and 5 from J; bases not matched to a gene: 14. In nucleotides, the CDR3 is TGTGCCAGCAGTTTCCGCATTCGGGACAGGACAAGATATGGCTACACCTTC. Encoded protein: CASSFRIRDRTRYGYTF.

This clonotype was picked up many times. This chain connects TRBV7-3 to TRBJ2-3, with D uncertain. The ends were cut back, 1 base at V and 1 base at J, with 6 bases in the middle. The germline CDR1 and CDR2 sequences are SGHTA and FQGTGA. The CDR3 has 14 amino acids. The CDR3 here is CASSLMLGTDTQYF. Here the CDR3 DNA reads TGTGCCAGCAGCTTAATGCTAGGCACAGATACGCAGTATTTT.

This clonotype was counted many times. The chain carries TRBV7-2 and TRBJ2-2, with unresolved D. Germline V gives CDR1 SGHTA, CDR2 FQGNSA. This CDR3 is built from 11 residues. Trimming left V 6 bases short and J 8 bases short, with 7 bases between. As DNA, the CDR3 is TGTGCCAGCAGGCTAAGGGGGGAGCTGTTTTTT. Translation: CASRLRGELFF.

At least ten counts were recorded for this clonotype. This chain connects TRBV6-1 to TRBJ1-1, with no clear D. Trimming left V 3 bases short and J 4 bases short, with 12 bases between. The CDR3 is 14 residues long. The germline CDR1 and CDR2 sequences are MNHNS and SASEGT. This CDR3 is CASSDDIWSTEAFF. The CDR3 DNA is TGTGCCAGCAGTGACGATATATGGAGCACTGAAGCTTTCTTT.

The rearrangement uses TRBV7-6 and TRBJ2-3; D possibly corresponds to TRBD1 (5 bases). The germline V and J ends were trimmed by 1 base and 8 bases, with 19 bases remaining between them. The CDR3 has 16 amino acids. Germline loops: CDR1 SGHVS, CDR2 FNYEAQ. Here the CDR3 DNA reads TGTGCCAGCAGCTTAGAGGCAGGGATGAGTTCGGGTACGCAGTATTTT. Translated: CASSLEAGMSSGTQYF.

This clonotype was counted only a few times. CDR3 amino acids: CASSPPSLNQPQHF. In DNA form, the CDR3 reads TGCGCCAGCAGCCCCCCGAGCCTAAATCAGCCCCAGCATTTT. V usage is TRBV4-1 and J usage is TRBJ1-5; D unresolved. The CDR3 covers 14 residues. Germline V gene lookup returns CDR1 MGHRA and CDR2 YSYEKL. Trimming cost V 4 bases and J 4 bases, with 11 bases left between them.